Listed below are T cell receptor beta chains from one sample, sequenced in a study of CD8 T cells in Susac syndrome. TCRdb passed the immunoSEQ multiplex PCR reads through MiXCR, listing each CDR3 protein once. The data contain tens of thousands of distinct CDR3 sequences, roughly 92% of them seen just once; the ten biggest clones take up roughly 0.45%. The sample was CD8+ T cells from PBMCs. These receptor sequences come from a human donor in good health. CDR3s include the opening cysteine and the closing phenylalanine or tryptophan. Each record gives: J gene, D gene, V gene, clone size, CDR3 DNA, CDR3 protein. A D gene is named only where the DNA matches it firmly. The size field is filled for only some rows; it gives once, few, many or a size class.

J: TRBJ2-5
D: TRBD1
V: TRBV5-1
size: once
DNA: TGCGCCAGCAGCTCGAGACAGGGGGAATTTGAGACCCAGTACTTC
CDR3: CASSSRQGEFETQYF

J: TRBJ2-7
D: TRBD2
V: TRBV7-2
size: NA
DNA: TGTGCCAGCAGCCATAGCGGGAGGGCCTACGAGCAGTACTTC
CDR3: CASSHSGRAYEQYF

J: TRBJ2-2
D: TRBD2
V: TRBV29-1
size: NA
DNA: TGCAGCGTTGGGAGCGGGAGGGCCGCCGGGGAGCTGTTTTTT
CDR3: CSVGSGRAAGELFF

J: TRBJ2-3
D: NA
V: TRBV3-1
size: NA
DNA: TGTGCCAGCAGCCAAGAAGACCCAGCACCTCTAGATACGCAGTATTTT
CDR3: CASSQEDPAPLDTQYF

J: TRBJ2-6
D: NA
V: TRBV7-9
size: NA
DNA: TGTGCCAGCAGCTTAGGCCAGGGTGTTCCTGGGGCCAACGTCCTGACTTTC
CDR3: CASSLGQGVPGANVLTF

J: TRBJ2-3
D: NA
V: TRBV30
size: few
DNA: TGTGCCTGGAGGATAACAGATACGCAGTATTTT
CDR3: CAWRITDTQYF

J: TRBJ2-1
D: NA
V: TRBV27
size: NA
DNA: TGTGCCAGCAGTTTGAGTGCTAGCACCAATGAGCAGTTCTTC
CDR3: CASSLSASTNEQFF

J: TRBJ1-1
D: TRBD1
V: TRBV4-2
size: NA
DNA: TGTGCCAGCAGCCAAGAACTGGCAGGGGGCGGAACTGAAGCTTTCTTT
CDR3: CASSQELAGGGTEAFF

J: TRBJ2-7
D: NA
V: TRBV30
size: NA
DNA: TGTGCCTGGAGTGGGGGCCACTCGGGCTACGAGCAGTACTTC
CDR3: CAWSGGHSGYEQYF

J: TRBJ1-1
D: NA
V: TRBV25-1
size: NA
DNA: TGTGCCAGCAGTGAGTACACTGAAGCTTTCTTT
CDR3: CASSEYTEAFF

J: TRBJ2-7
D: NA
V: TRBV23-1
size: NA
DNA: TGCGCCAGCAGTCAACCTCGAAGGGATACATCCTACGAGCAGTACTTC
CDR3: CASSQPRRDTSYEQYF

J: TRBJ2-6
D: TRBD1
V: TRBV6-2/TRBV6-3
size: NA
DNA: TGTGCCAGCAGACCGGGACAGGGGAATGGGGCCAACGTCCTGACTTTC
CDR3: CASRPGQGNGANVLTF

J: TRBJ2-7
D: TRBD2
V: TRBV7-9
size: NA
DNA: TGTGCCAGCAGCCCGCCGTTCGGGACTAGTCGCGATGAGCAGTACTTC
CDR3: CASSPPFGTSRDEQYF

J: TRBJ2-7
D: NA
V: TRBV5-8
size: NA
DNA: TGTGCCAGCAGCCCCGCGACAGCATCCTACGAGCAGTACTTC
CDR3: CASSPATASYEQYF

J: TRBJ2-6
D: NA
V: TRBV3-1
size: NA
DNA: TGTGCCAGCAGCGGGCCCTATTCTGGGGCCAACGTCCTGACTTTC
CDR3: CASSGPYSGANVLTF

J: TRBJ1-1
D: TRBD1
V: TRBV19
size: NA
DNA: TGTGCCAGTAGAGAACCGGGACAGGGGTTGAACACTGAAGCTTTCTTT
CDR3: CASREPGQGLNTEAFF

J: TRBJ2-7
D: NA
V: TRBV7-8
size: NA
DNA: TGTGCCAGCAGCTCGGCCAAAATCTACGAGCAGTACTTC
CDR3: CASSSAKIYEQYF

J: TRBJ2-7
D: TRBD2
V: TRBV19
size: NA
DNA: TGTGCCAGTACCCTAGCGGGAGTAGGAGAGCAGTACTTC
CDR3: CASTLAGVGEQYF

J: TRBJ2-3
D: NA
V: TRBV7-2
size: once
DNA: TGTGCCAGCAGCCATACTCCAGAGGGGTCCGAAAGCACAGATACGCAGTATTTT
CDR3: CASSHTPEGSESTDTQYF

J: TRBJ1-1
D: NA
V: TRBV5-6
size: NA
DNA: TGTGCCAGCACCATTCGCGAAAGTGTAACTGAAGCTTTCTTT
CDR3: CASTIRESVTEAFF

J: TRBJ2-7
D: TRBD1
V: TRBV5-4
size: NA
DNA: TGTGCCAGCAGCACAGGACAGGGGGCGAAACCCTACGAGCAGTACTTC
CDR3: CASSTGQGAKPYEQYF

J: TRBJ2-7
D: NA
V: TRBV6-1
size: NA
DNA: TGTGCCAGCAGTCGGACAGCTTCCTACGAGCAGTACTTC
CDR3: CASSRTASYEQYF

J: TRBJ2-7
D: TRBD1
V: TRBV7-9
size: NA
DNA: TGTGCCAGCAGTCACTCGACAGGGATGCTAACCTACGAGCAGTACTTC
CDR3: CASSHSTGMLTYEQYF

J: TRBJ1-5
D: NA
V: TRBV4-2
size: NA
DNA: TGTGCCAGCAGCCAAGCCCTTGATCAGCCCCAGCATTTT
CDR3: CASSQALDQPQHF

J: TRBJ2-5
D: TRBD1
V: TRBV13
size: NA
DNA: TGTGCCAGCAGCCCAAGACAGGGCGCTGGGGAGACCCAGTACTTC
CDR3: CASSPRQGAGETQYF

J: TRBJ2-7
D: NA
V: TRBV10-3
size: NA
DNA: TGTGCCATCAGTGGCGATGAGAGCTCCTACGAGCAGTACTTC
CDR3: CAISGDESSYEQYF

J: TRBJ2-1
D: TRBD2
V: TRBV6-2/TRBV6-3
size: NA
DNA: TGTGCCAGCACGACTAGCGCCTACAATGAGCAGTTCTTC
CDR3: CASTTSAYNEQFF

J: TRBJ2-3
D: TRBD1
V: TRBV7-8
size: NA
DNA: TGTGCCAGCAACTCCGGGACAGGGAGAGGAGATACGCAGTATTTT
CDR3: CASNSGTGRGDTQYF

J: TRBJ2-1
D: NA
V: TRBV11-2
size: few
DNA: TGTGCCAGCAGCTTAGCCGGCCCAGAGCAGTTCTTC
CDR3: CASSLAGPEQFF

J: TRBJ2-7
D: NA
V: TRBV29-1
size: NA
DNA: TGCAGCGTCCCAGTGGGCTACGAGCAGTACTTC
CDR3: CSVPVGYEQYF

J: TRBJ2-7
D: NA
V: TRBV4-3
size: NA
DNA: TGCGCCAGCAGCCAAGAAAGGATGGGTACCTACGAGCAGTACTTC
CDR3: CASSQERMGTYEQYF

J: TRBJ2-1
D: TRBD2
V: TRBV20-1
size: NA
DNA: TGCAGTGCTGGACCCTACGGCGGGAGGGCCATAAATGAGCAGTTCTTC
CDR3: CSAGPYGGRAINEQFF

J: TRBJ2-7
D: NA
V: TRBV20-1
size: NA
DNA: TGCAGTGCTAGAGACCCTCGCGGTGGCTACGAGCAGTACTTC
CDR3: CSARDPRGGYEQYF

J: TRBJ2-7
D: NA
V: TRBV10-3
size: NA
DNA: TGTGCCATCAGTGAGGAGGGTCGGGGAATTTGGGGGTACTTC
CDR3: CAISEEGRGIWGYF

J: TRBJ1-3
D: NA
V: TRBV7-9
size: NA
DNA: TGTGCCAGCAGCTCCCGGGGGACAAGGGTCCTTTACTCTGGAAACACCATATATTTT
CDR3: CASSSRGTRVLYSGNTIYF